A selection of T cell receptor beta chains follows, all from one sample in a study of glioma-infiltrating T cells. TCRdb processed the multiplex PCR reads anew with MiXCR; each CDR3 protein has one entry. The sample records about 140,000 distinct CDR3 sequences, about 39% being singletons. What was sequenced was glioma tissue, nonneoplastic brain tissue, or PBMCs (not recorded which). The receptors were sampled from a human donor with low-grade glioma or glioblastoma, undergoing nonglioma brain surgery, or in good health (not recorded which). CDR3s leave out the opening cysteine and the closing phenylalanine or tryptophan.

v_gene: TRBV6-6; len: 14; j_gene: TRBJ2-3; CDR3aa: ASSYYKDGVRDTQY
v_gene: TRBV24-1; len: 14; j_gene: TRBJ2-1; CDR3aa: ATSDPGTSPNNKQF
v_gene: TRBV7-2; len: 11; j_gene: TRBJ2-5; CDR3aa: ASILAAQETQY
v_gene: TRBV28; len: 14; j_gene: TRBJ1-5; CDR3aa: ASSSWVQTGVQPQH
v_gene: TRBV20-1; len: 16; j_gene: TRBJ1-5; CDR3aa: SARGRHEGPYSNQPQH
v_gene: TRBV6-1; len: 14; j_gene: TRBJ2-2; CDR3aa: ASSLFGGSNTGELF
v_gene: TRBV6-2/TRBV6-3; len: 12; j_gene: TRBJ2-7; CDR3aa: ASSYRRQPYEQY
v_gene: TRBV7-6; len: 12; j_gene: TRBJ2-5; CDR3aa: ASSSGQGALTQY
v_gene: TRBV6-1; len: 14; j_gene: TRBJ2-5; CDR3aa: ASSQNLGQGGQTQY
v_gene: TRBV20-1; len: 14; j_gene: TRBJ1-1; CDR3aa: SARFRGTRGWTEAF
v_gene: TRBV7-9; len: 15; j_gene: TRBJ2-7; CDR3aa: ASSTSNRLAGGYEQY
v_gene: TRBV6-6; len: 13; j_gene: TRBJ2-3; CDR3aa: ASSESSQGRDTQY
v_gene: TRBV20-1; len: 14; j_gene: TRBJ1-6; CDR3aa: SASNAGEKGNSPLH
v_gene: TRBV2; len: 8; j_gene: TRBJ2-7; CDR3aa: ASSEVEQY
v_gene: TRBV29-1; len: 8; j_gene: TRBJ2-7; CDR3aa: SALQFEQY
v_gene: TRBV25-1; len: 11; j_gene: TRBJ1-1; CDR3aa: ASTRGAGTEAF
v_gene: TRBV20-1; len: 10; j_gene: TRBJ1-1; CDR3aa: SASDGTRKAF
v_gene: TRBV6-1; len: 15; j_gene: TRBJ2-1; CDR3aa: ASSSPTSGQRYNEQF
v_gene: TRBV27; len: 9; j_gene: TRBJ1-1; CDR3aa: ASTGATEAF
v_gene: TRBV6-1; len: 11; j_gene: TRBJ1-2; CDR3aa: ASSERGFYGYT
v_gene: TRBV6-2/TRBV6-3; len: 13; j_gene: TRBJ2-3; CDR3aa: ASSYPGTRQDTQY
v_gene: TRBV20-1; len: 11; j_gene: TRBJ2-3; CDR3aa: SALTSGTDTQY
v_gene: TRBV18; len: 13; j_gene: TRBJ2-5; CDR3aa: ASSPSAGVQETQY
v_gene: TRBV19; len: 13; j_gene: TRBJ2-1; CDR3aa: ASMAMTGGYNEQF
v_gene: TRBV7-2; len: 11; j_gene: TRBJ1-3; CDR3aa: ASSLRPPNTIY
v_gene: TRBV9; len: 13; j_gene: TRBJ2-1; CDR3aa: ASSVSAGGRDEQF
v_gene: TRBV7-8; len: 12; j_gene: TRBJ1-2; CDR3aa: ASSLGQDYYGYT
v_gene: TRBV4-2; len: 13; j_gene: TRBJ1-3; CDR3aa: ASSQRTGAGNTIY
v_gene: TRBV6-1; len: 9; j_gene: TRBJ1-1; CDR3aa: ASSVRFEAF
v_gene: TRBV7-9; len: 11; j_gene: TRBJ1-2; CDR3aa: ASSFSGPYGYT
v_gene: TRBV7-2; len: 13; j_gene: TRBJ2-1; CDR3aa: ASSLVAARGNEQF
v_gene: TRBV6-2/TRBV6-3; len: 11; j_gene: TRBJ2-2; CDR3aa: ASSGGPIGELF
v_gene: TRBV4-3; len: 15; j_gene: TRBJ2-3; CDR3aa: ASSRVTGGSTTDTQY
v_gene: TRBV6-1; len: 13; j_gene: TRBJ1-5; CDR3aa: ASSPGRRADQPQH
v_gene: TRBV6-6; len: 16; j_gene: TRBJ1-6; CDR3aa: ASSYSATDGPVNSPLH
v_gene: TRBV9; len: 15; j_gene: TRBJ2-3; CDR3aa: ASSAGFSGRGSNTQY
v_gene: TRBV20-1; len: 13; j_gene: TRBJ2-3; CDR3aa: SAWDSRVSTDTQY
v_gene: TRBV6-2/TRBV6-3; len: 13; j_gene: TRBJ2-1; CDR3aa: ASSYSSTAYNEQF
v_gene: TRBV18; len: 11; j_gene: TRBJ1-1; CDR3aa: ASSPSGNTEAF
v_gene: TRBV20-1; len: 13; j_gene: TRBJ2-1; CDR3aa: SGLNTGDAYNEQF
v_gene: TRBV28; len: 15; j_gene: TRBJ1-3; CDR3aa: ASSSPGLYNSGNTIY